The next 11 T cell receptor beta chains were all read from a single sample in a study of T cells in Graves' hyperthyroidism and ophthalmopathy. RNA transcripts yielded amplified TCR beta CDR3 regions. The TCR CDR3 first-round RT-PCR relied on the HTBI primer set. TCRdb passed the multiplex PCR reads through MiXCR, listing each CDR3 protein once. The sample lists some 460,000 distinct CDR3 sequences; less than 20% were seen once. Sample: blood. The receptors originated from a woman aged 18 to 35 with Graves' hyperthyroidism.

The V and J genes are TRBV20-1 and TRBJ2-1; 10 bases align to TRBD2. Per germline, CDR1 DFQATT and CDR2 SNEGSKA (reference sequence). The CDR3 has 15 amino acids. Losses at the gene ends were 3 bases for V and 6 bases for J; bases not matched to a gene: 8. The CDR3 sequence: CSASSASGSVNEQFF. The CDR3 coding sequence is TGCAGTGCTAGTTCTGCTAGCGGGAGTGTCAATGAGCAGTTCTTC.

Many counts were recorded for this clonotype. The chain combines TRBV19 with TRBJ1-5; TRBD1 matches at 11 bases. The CDR3 is 15 residues long. Germline assignment: CDR1 LNHDA and CDR2 SQIVND (reference sequence). The ends lost 6 bases at V and 5 bases at J; junction bases unmatched: 6. The CDR3 sequence is CASSRTGGSDQPQHF. In nucleotides, the CDR3 is TGTGCCAGTAGCCGGACAGGGGGCTCGGATCAGCCCCAGCATTTT.

The chain carries TRBV4-2 and TRBJ2-1; D gene uncertain. With 0 bases removed from V and 8 bases from J, the gap between germline ends came to 11 bases. The CDR3 totals 14 residues. Germline V lookup: CDR1 LGHNA, CDR2 YNFKEQ. The CDR3: CASSQDWSAHEQFF. In nucleotides, the CDR3 is TGTGCCAGCAGCCAAGATTGGAGCGCCCATGAGCAGTTCTTC.

This clonotype was found once. This chain links TRBV11-2 with TRBJ1-6; D is possibly TRBD1 (6 bases). With 3 bases removed from V and 7 bases from J, the gap between germline ends came to 13 bases. This CDR3 region has 15 residues. Germline V gives CDR1 SGHAT, CDR2 FQNNGV. CDR3 in DNA: TGTGCCAGCAGCTTGGGGCGGGACAAGAATTCACCCCTCCACTTT. The encoded protein is CASSLGRDKNSPLHF.

This chain uses TRBV19 with TRBJ2-1, with D unresolved. CDR1 and CDR2 from the germline V gene are LNHDA and SQIVND (reference sequence). The CDR3 length is 15 residues. Trimming took off 1 base at V and 0 bases at J, with 7 bases between the two ends. The CDR3 nucleotides read TGTGCCAGTAGTATAGTATGGAGCTCCTACAATGAGCAGTTCTTC. Its protein is CASSIVWSSYNEQFF.

This clonotype was detected many times. V and J are TRBV12-3 or TRBV12-4 and TRBJ2-3, with 10 bases aligning to TRBD2. Losses at the gene ends were 7 bases for V and 0 bases for J; bases not matched to a gene: 1. The CDR3 contains 14 residues. This CDR3 reads CASKLAGSTDTQYF. The DNA for the CDR3 is TGTGCCAGCAAACTAGCGGGGAGCACAGATACGCAGTATTTT.

J is TRBJ2-7 and V is TRBV20-1; possibly TRBD1 for D (6 bases). Germline CDR1 and CDR2: DFQATT and SNEGSKA (reference sequence). Trimming took off 0 bases at V and 5 bases at J, with 14 bases between the two ends. There are 14 residues in the CDR3. The CDR3 nucleotides read TGCAGTGCTAGAGATCCCGCCAGGGGAGACGAGCAGTACTTC. Its translation: CSARDPARGDEQYF.

This chain joins TRBV27 and TRBJ2-2, with TRBD2 matching over 8 bases. Per germline, CDR1 MNHEY and CDR2 SMNVEV (reference sequence). The CDR3 sequence is 18 residues long. Trimming removed 5 bases from V and 2 bases from J; junction bases left unmatched: 13. CDR3 region: CASSPQLAAMINTGELFF. DNA for the CDR3: TGTGCCAGCAGTCCCCAACTAGCGGCGATGATAAACACCGGGGAGCTGTTTTTT.

This clonotype was seen only once. CDR3 DNA sequence: TGTGCCAGCAGTTATTCCCTACTAGCGGGAGAAGAGACCCAGTACTTC. Its protein is CASSYSLLAGEETQYF. The rearrangement uses TRBV6-2 or TRBV6-3 and TRBJ2-5; 11 bases are shared with TRBD2. This CDR3 comprises 16 residues. From germline, CDR1 is MNHEY and CDR2 SVGEGT. Trimming removed 3 bases from V and 3 bases from J; junction bases left unmatched: 6.

This clonotype was seen ten or more times. The V call is TRBV6-5, the J call TRBJ1-6; D not resolved. This CDR3 is built from 16 residues. Germline loops: CDR1 MNHEY, CDR2 SVGAGI. Trimming left V 0 bases short and J 3 bases short, with 9 bases between. The CDR3 is CASSYSNDGYNSPLHF. The CDR3 DNA reads as TGTGCCAGCAGTTACTCGAACGACGGCTATAATTCACCCCTCCACTTT.

This clonotype showed up many times. An end of the junction does not agree with germline; a read error may underlie this. The chain links TRBV7-7 to TRBJ2-5; D gene unclear. Germline CDR1 and CDR2: SSHAT and FNYEAQ (reference sequence). This CDR3 is built from 13 residues. The CDR3 loop reads CASSLGIQETQYF. The CDR3 DNA reads TGTGCTAGCAGCTTGGGAATCCAAGAGACCCAGTACTTC.